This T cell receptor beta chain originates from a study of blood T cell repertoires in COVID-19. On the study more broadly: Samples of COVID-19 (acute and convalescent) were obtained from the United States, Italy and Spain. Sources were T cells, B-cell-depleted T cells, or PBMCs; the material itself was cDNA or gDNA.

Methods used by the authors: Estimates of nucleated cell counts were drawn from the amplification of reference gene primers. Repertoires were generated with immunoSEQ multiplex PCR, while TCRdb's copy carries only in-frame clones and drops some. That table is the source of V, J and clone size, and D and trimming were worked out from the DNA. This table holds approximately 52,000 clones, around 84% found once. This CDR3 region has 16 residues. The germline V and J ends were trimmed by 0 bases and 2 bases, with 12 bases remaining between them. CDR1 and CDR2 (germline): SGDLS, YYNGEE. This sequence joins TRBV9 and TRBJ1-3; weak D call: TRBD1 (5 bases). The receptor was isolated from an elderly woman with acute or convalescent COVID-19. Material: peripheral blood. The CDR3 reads CASSVAGISPGNTIYF. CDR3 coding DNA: TGTGCCAGCAGCGTAGCAGGGATAAGCCCTGGAAACACCATATATTTT.